The rows below give T cell receptor beta chains drawn from one sample of a study of blood T cell repertoires in COVID-19. Using immunoSEQ multiplex PCR, the repertoire was profiled, and TCRdb retains in-frame clones only, with some absent. The top ten clones hold 40% to 55% of a sample with about 150,000 clones, 75% to 90% of them seen once. Material: peripheral blood. These receptor sequences come from a human donor in a cohort sampled during active COVID-19. CDR3s include the opening cysteine and the closing phenylalanine or tryptophan. D genes are given only for firm matches. Size tells how often a clone was seen (once, few, many) or the class of an expanded clone, and some rows leave it out.

V	J	D	size	DNA	CDR3
TRBV5-1	TRBJ1-5	-	-	TGCGCCAGCAGCTTTCGGGGAGATCAGCCCCAGCATTTT	CASSFRGDQPQHF
TRBV11-1	TRBJ1-6	-	-	TGTGCCAGCAGCGCGGGACGGACAAATTCACCCCTCCACTTT	CASSAGRTNSPLHF
TRBV18	TRBJ2-1	-	-	TGTGCCAGCTCACCCCCGGGAGCTGTTCTTGAGCAGTTCTTC	CASSPPGAVLEQFF
TRBV24-1	TRBJ2-6	-	-	TGTGCCACCAGTGATCTGGACAGCTCTGGGGCCAACGTCCTGACTTTC	CATSDLDSSGANVLTF
TRBV18	TRBJ1-1	TRBD1	-	TGTGCCAGCTCAATAATAACAGGGGGGAACACTGAAGCTTTCTTT	CASSIITGGNTEAFF
TRBV5-8	TRBJ1-2	-	-	TGTGCCAGCAGCCTGGGAGCTAACTATGGCTACACCTTC	CASSLGANYGYTF
TRBV5-1	TRBJ2-2	-	once	TGCGCCAGCAGCTCACGCCCTACAGGTCCGAACACCGGGGAGCTGTTTTTT	CASSSRPTGPNTGELFF
TRBV18	TRBJ2-4	TRBD1	-	TGTGCCAGCTCACCGACGGGACAGGGGGCATTTGACATTCAGTACTTC	CASSPTGQGAFDIQYF
TRBV3-1/TRBV3-2	TRBJ1-6	-	few	TGTGCCAGCCAAGGGGCTGATTCACCCCTCCACTTT	CASQGADSPLHF
TRBV28	TRBJ1-1	-	-	TGTGCCAGCAGTTTAGTCAGGGAGAACACTGAAGCTTTCTTT	CASSLVRENTEAFF
TRBV3-1/TRBV3-2	TRBJ1-1	-	-	TGTGCCAGCAGCCAAGATCTCCGGGACTCTAAAGCTTTCTTT	CASSQDLRDSKAFF
TRBV11-3	TRBJ2-7	TRBD1	-	TGTGCCAGCAGCTTCCACAGGGGGTCCGACGAGCAGTACTTC	CASSFHRGSDEQYF
TRBV13	TRBJ2-7	-	-	TGTGCCAGCAGCTTCGACAGGCCCGAGCAGTACTTC	CASSFDRPEQYF
TRBV10-3	TRBJ1-4	TRBD1	few	TGTGCCATCAGTCCGGGACAGGGGGAAAAACTGTTTTTT	CAISPGQGEKLFF
TRBV29-1	TRBJ2-1	TRBD1	-	TGCAGCGTTGGGGACAGGGTAGTGGGGGAGCAGTTCTTC	CSVGDRVVGEQFF
TRBV7-2	TRBJ2-3	TRBD2	-	TGTGCCAGCAGCTTAGTCGGGGGGGGGATGGATACGCAGTATTTT	CASSLVGGGMDTQYF
TRBV11-3	TRBJ2-2	TRBD1	-	TGTGCCAGCAGCTCAGGACAGGGTGGGGGCACCGGGGAGCTGTTTTTT	CASSSGQGGGTGELFF
TRBV14	TRBJ1-6	TRBD1	-	TGTGCCAGCAGGAGGCAGGGGGCGAGTAATTCACCCCTCCACTTT	CASRRQGASNSPLHF
TRBV6-5	TRBJ2-2	-	-	TGTGCCAGCAGGTGGGGGGTTGCATCCGGGGAGCTGTTTTTT	CASRWGVASGELFF
TRBV10-3	TRBJ1-5	-	few	TGTGCCATCAGTAGGGAAGGAGGGAATCAGCCCCAGCATTTT	CAISREGGNQPQHF
TRBV7-9	TRBJ1-3	-	-	TGTGCCAGCAGCCTGGCCGGAAACACCATATATTTT	CASSLAGNTIYF
TRBV5-4	TRBJ1-2	-	-	TGTGCCAGCAGCCGAGAGAGGGCAGACACCTATGGCTACACCTTC	CASSRERADTYGYTF
TRBV5-1	TRBJ1-2	-	-	TGCGCCAGCAGTCCGGGAGGGGACGGCGGCTACACCTTC	CASSPGGDGGYTF
TRBV5-1	TRBJ1-4	-	-	TGCGCCAGCAGCTCCGCCGGGGGAACTAATGAAAAACTGTTTTTT	CASSSAGGTNEKLFF
TRBV19	TRBJ1-6	-	once	TGTGCCAGTAGCCGTCAGGAGGATTCACCCCTCCACTTT	CASSRQEDSPLHF
TRBV3-1/TRBV3-2	TRBJ2-3	-	-	TGTGCCAGCAGCCAAGGTCGCGGGGTCACCACAGATACGCAGTATTTT	CASSQGRGVTTDTQYF
TRBV4-3	TRBJ1-2	-	-	TGCGCCAGCAGCCAAGATGTGACACGCGGGAACTATGGCTACACCTTC	CASSQDVTRGNYGYTF
TRBV7-2	TRBJ2-3	-	-	TGTGCCAGCAGCTTATCTGTCACAACAGATACGCAGTATTTT	CASSLSVTTDTQYF
TRBV14	TRBJ2-1	TRBD2	-	TGTGCCAGCAGCCAAGTCAGGACTAGCGGCGGGCAGTTCTTC	CASSQVRTSGGQFF
TRBV6-2/TRBV6-3	TRBJ1-6	-	-	TGTGCCAGCAGTTACCCCGGGGAGGGTGTTTCACCCCTCCACTTT	CASSYPGEGVSPLHF
TRBV9	TRBJ2-7	-	-	TGTGCCAGCAGCGTAGGGGCAGGGGCCTACGAGCAGTACTTC	CASSVGAGAYEQYF
TRBV7-3	TRBJ1-1	-	-	TGTGCCAGCAGCCAAGGACACAACACTGAAGCTTTCTTT	CASSQGHNTEAFF
TRBV7-2	TRBJ2-7	-	-	TGTGCCAGCAGCTTAGACTACTACGAGCAGTACTTC	CASSLDYYEQYF
TRBV28	TRBJ1-1	-	few	TGTGCCAGCAGTCCGGTCTCCGGGACAATTTGGAACACTGAAGCTTTCTTT	CASSPVSGTIWNTEAFF
TRBV19	TRBJ1-5	-	-	TGTGCCAGTAGTATAGGAGATCAGCCCCAGCATTTT	CASSIGDQPQHF
TRBV10-3	TRBJ2-3	TRBD2	-	TGTGCCATCAGTGTCGGGGGGGCCGTAAGCACAGATACGCAGTATTTT	CAISVGGAVSTDTQYF
TRBV4-3	TRBJ1-1	-	-	TGCGCCAGCTCGGGGGGGGACGAATACACTGAAGCTTTCTTT	CASSGGDEYTEAFF
TRBV5-1	TRBJ2-4	TRBD2	-	TGCGCCAGCAGTTATAGCGGGGGGTTAAACATTCAGTACTTC	CASSYSGGLNIQYF
TRBV11-2	TRBJ1-2	TRBD1	-	TGTGCCAGCAGCCAACCGGACAGGGGGTATGGCTACACCTTC	CASSQPDRGYGYTF
TRBV18	TRBJ1-3	TRBD1	-	TGTGCCAGCTCACTAAGACAGGGAGTCTCTGGAAACACCATATATTTT	CASSLRQGVSGNTIYF
TRBV29-1	TRBJ2-1	TRBD2	once	TGCAGCGGGTCCGAAGCGGGAGTAAAGAATGAGCAGTTCTTC	CSGSEAGVKNEQFF
TRBV11-2	TRBJ2-3	-	-	TGTGCCAGCAGCTTAGGGAGGGTGGAAGATACGCAGTATTTT	CASSLGRVEDTQYF